This T cell receptor (beta chain) is from a study of blood T cell repertoires in COVID-19. Study background: From T cells, B-cell-depleted T cells, or PBMCs came the material, which was cDNA or gDNA.

V gave up 2 bases and J gave up 8 bases, with 10 bases separating them. This CDR3 has 14 amino acids. Looked up from germline, CDR1 is MNHEY and CDR2 is SVGAGI. Original data processing: Estimates of nucleated cell counts were drawn from the amplification of reference gene primers. Profiling relied on immunoSEQ multiplex PCR, and the TCRdb table lists in-frame clones only, not all of them. V and J calls and clone size are given by that table; D and trimming were obtained from the DNA. The table has hundreds of thousands of clones, roughly 80% seen once; the top ten hold around 4.1%. Enrollees, roughly 18 to 90 years old, lived in 24 US areas.

What was sequenced was PBMCs or T cells enriched from blood (not recorded which). V usage is TRBV6-5 and J usage is TRBJ1-6; D not resolved. This receptor was obtained from a man aged 25 to 40 with acute COVID-19. The CDR3, as DNA: TGTGCCAGCAGTTACGGGGTCGGGGATTCACCCCTCCACTTT. Translated, it gives CASSYGVGDSPLHF.